The rows below give T cell receptor beta chains drawn from one sample of a study of cytomegalovirus exposure and HLA in healthy donors. Generated by immunoSEQ multiplex PCR, the TCRdb table keeps only in-frame clones and is missing some. The table has tens of thousands of clones, around 63% seen once. The material sequenced was PBMCs. The source is a woman aged 25 to 39 in good health and CMV-seronegative. Each CDR3 is given with its conserved first and last residue. D genes are given only for firm matches. Expanded clones get a size class; other rows say once, few or many, or leave the size out.

V gene	D gene	clone size	J gene	CDR3 protein	CDR3 DNA
TRBV4-2	-	-	TRBJ2-7	CASSQDNRENYEQYF	TGTGCCAGCAGCCAAGATAACAGAGAGAACTACGAGCAGTACTTC
TRBV6-5	-	-	TRBJ2-1	CASSYTHQNEQFF	TGTGCCAGCAGTTACACCCACCAGAATGAGCAGTTCTTC
TRBV7-6	-	once	TRBJ1-4	CASSLDARAPPLEKLFF	TGTGCCAGCAGCTTAGATGCCAGGGCCCCTCCTCTTGAAAAACTGTTTTTT
TRBV4-1	-	-	TRBJ2-2	CASSLRSVGTGELFF	TGCGCCAGCAGCCTGAGGTCTGTAGGCACCGGGGAGCTGTTTTTT
TRBV7-2	-	-	TRBJ2-6	CASSVDSSGANVLTF	TGTGCCAGCAGCGTGGACAGCTCTGGGGCCAACGTCCTGACTTTC
TRBV18	TRBD2	once	TRBJ2-1	CASSPQSGGPYNYNEQFF	TGTGCCAGCTCACCACAAAGCGGGGGGCCTTATAACTACAATGAGCAGTTCTTC
TRBV11-2	TRBD2	-	TRBJ2-5	CASSLRFSGGMETQYF	TGTGCCAGCAGCTTAAGGTTTAGCGGGGGGATGGAGACCCAGTACTTC
TRBV19	TRBD1	-	TRBJ1-5	CASSIPTGGYQPQHF	TGTGCCAGTAGTATCCCGACAGGGGGCTACCAGCCCCAGCATTTT
TRBV7-9	TRBD2	-	TRBJ2-2	CASSPRGSGWPGELFF	TGTGCCAGCAGCCCTCGCGGTAGCGGGTGGCCTGGGGAGCTGTTTTTT
TRBV28	TRBD1	-	TRBJ1-4	CASRGTGHNEKLFF	TGTGCCAGCAGGGGGACAGGGCATAATGAAAAACTGTTTTTT
TRBV27	-	-	TRBJ1-3	CASSPPVTDSGNTIYF	TGTGCCAGCAGTCCCCCCGTAACAGACTCTGGAAACACCATATATTTT
TRBV19	TRBD2	-	TRBJ2-3	CASSLTSGGWADTQYF	TGTGCCAGTAGTCTTACTAGCGGGGGTTGGGCAGATACGCAGTATTTT
TRBV19	-	-	TRBJ1-5	CASSRFGSNQPQHF	TGTGCCAGTTCACGCTTCGGTAGCAATCAGCCCCAGCATTTT
TRBV2	TRBD1	-	TRBJ2-5	CASSAGTGGLETQYF	TGTGCCAGCAGTGCCGGGACAGGGGGTTTAGAGACCCAGTACTTC
TRBV28	TRBD1	once	TRBJ1-1	CASSSTTGGGRAFF	TGTGCCAGCAGCTCGACTACAGGGGGCGGACGGGCTTTCTTT
TRBV7-2	-	-	TRBJ1-1	CASSPRGTEAFF	TGTGCCAGCAGCCCCAGGGGAACTGAAGCTTTCTTT
TRBV6-6	TRBD1	-	TRBJ2-7	CASSYQGAAYEQYF	TGTGCCAGCAGTTACCAGGGGGCGGCCTACGAGCAGTACTTC
TRBV5-1	TRBD2	-	TRBJ2-2	CASSHSSSGGNTGELFF	TGCGCCAGCAGCCACTCTTCTAGCGGGGGGAACACCGGGGAGCTGTTTTTT
TRBV2	-	-	TRBJ1-5	CASTPDSSNQPQHF	TGTGCCAGCACCCCGGACAGTAGCAATCAGCCCCAGCATTTT
TRBV5-8	TRBD1	-	TRBJ2-1	CASSTGTDLRAYNEQFF	TGTGCCAGCAGCACCGGGACAGACCTGCGCGCCTACAATGAGCAGTTCTTC
TRBV6-5	-	-	TRBJ1-1	CASSYLFDSPNTEAFF	TGTGCCAGCAGTTACTTATTCGACAGTCCGAACACTGAAGCTTTCTTT
TRBV7-6	TRBD1	-	TRBJ2-5	CASSSGTGGTQYF	TGTGCCAGCAGCTCCGGGACAGGGGGGACCCAGTACTTC
TRBV11-1	-	-	TRBJ2-5	CASSFRGSEAQYF	TGTGCCAGCAGCTTCAGGGGATCAGAGGCCCAGTACTTC
TRBV6-5	-	-	TRBJ2-7	CASSYARRSSFGEQYF	TGTGCCAGCAGTTACGCCCGGAGGAGCTCTTTTGGAGAGCAGTACTTC
TRBV6-1	TRBD1	-	TRBJ2-2	CASSDRQGANTGELFF	TGTGCCAGCAGTGATCGACAGGGGGCGAACACCGGGGAGCTGTTTTTT
TRBV10-3	-	-	TRBJ2-7	CAISKQDSYEQYF	TGTGCCATCAGTAAACAGGACTCCTACGAGCAGTACTTC
TRBV5-8	TRBD2	-	TRBJ2-1	CASRTRLAGGRSEQFF	TGTGCCAGCAGGACCAGACTAGCGGGGGGGCGATCTGAGCAGTTCTTC
TRBV4-2	TRBD1	few	TRBJ1-4	CASSQVGQGSNEKLFF	TGTGCCAGCAGCCAAGTTGGACAGGGGTCTAATGAAAAACTGTTTTTT
TRBV19	-	-	TRBJ1-1	CASSMIRGSGTEAFF	TGTGCCAGTAGTATGATCAGGGGTTCGGGCACTGAAGCTTTCTTT
TRBV6-1	TRBD1	-	TRBJ1-1	CASSLTGYTEAFF	TGTGCCAGCAGTTTGACAGGGTACACTGAAGCTTTCTTT
TRBV28	-	once	TRBJ1-6	CASSFRGLYNSPLHF	TGTGCCAGCAGTTTCCGAGGGTTATATAATTCACCCCTCCACTTT
TRBV7-2	TRBD2	-	TRBJ2-1	CASSLSLSGLAGNEQFF	TGTGCCAGCAGCTTAAGTTTATCTGGACTAGCGGGCAATGAGCAGTTCTTC
TRBV9	-	-	TRBJ2-1	CASSVAGAHNEQFF	TGTGCCAGCAGCGTAGCAGGGGCCCACAATGAGCAGTTCTTC
TRBV7-8	TRBD2	-	TRBJ2-7	CASSFSGGSYEQYF	TGTGCCAGCAGCTTTAGCGGGGGATCCTACGAGCAGTACTTC
TRBV5-1	TRBD1	-	TRBJ1-1	CASSPGQANTEAFF	TGCGCCAGCAGCCCGGGACAGGCCAACACTGAAGCTTTCTTT
TRBV27	TRBD1	once	TRBJ2-1	CASSAAGQVSPEFF	TGTGCCAGCAGTGCGGCGGGACAGGTCTCTCCGGAGTTCTTC
TRBV7-6	TRBD1	-	TRBJ2-7	CASSPRTGGTYEQYF	TGTGCCAGCAGCCCGAGGACAGGAGGTACCTACGAGCAGTACTTC
TRBV5-4	TRBD2	-	TRBJ2-3	CASSPGTSGGGTQYF	TGTGCCAGCAGCCCCGGGACTAGCGGGGGGGGGACGCAGTATTTT
TRBV7-6	TRBD2	-	TRBJ2-2	CASSSQTSGGAGELFF	TGTGCCAGCAGCTCTCAGACTAGCGGGGGGGCCGGGGAGCTGTTTTTT
TRBV6-1	-	-	TRBJ1-2	CASTGSRTNYGYTF	TGTGCCAGCACAGGCTCAAGAACGAACTATGGCTACACCTTC
TRBV2	-	once	TRBJ2-7	CASSEAPQPGYEQYF	TGTGCCAGCAGTGAAGCGCCCCAACCAGGCTACGAGCAGTACTTC
TRBV7-8	-	few	TRBJ2-1	CASSSAGEQFF	TGTGCCAGCAGCTCTGCAGGTGAGCAGTTCTTC
TRBV5-1	-	-	TRBJ2-7	CASSLEGVSSYEQYF	TGCGCCAGCAGCTTGGAGGGGGTGAGCTCCTACGAGCAGTACTTC
TRBV2	TRBD2	-	TRBJ2-1	CASSRMRGGMDEQFF	TGTGCCAGCAGTAGAATGCGGGGGGGCATGGATGAGCAGTTCTTC
TRBV14	TRBD1	-	TRBJ2-2	CPRGTANTGELFF	TGTCCAAGGGGGACAGCGAACACCGGGGAGCTGTTTTTT
TRBV27	TRBD1	-	TRBJ2-7	CASSPMDRVYEQYF	TGTGCCAGCAGTCCCATGGACAGGGTCTACGAGCAGTACTTC
TRBV19	-	-	TRBJ2-5	CASSILGAVHETQYF	TGTGCCAGTAGTATACTGGGGGCTGTCCATGAGACCCAGTACTTC
TRBV11-2	-	few	TRBJ1-6	CASSLVGVRSGGSPLHF	TGTGCCAGCAGCTTAGTTGGCGTCAGGTCTGGGGGGTCACCCCTCCACTTT
TRBV19	TRBD1	-	TRBJ1-2	CASRSDRPTTQVGYTF	TGTGCCAGTAGGTCGGACAGGCCCACAACTCAGGTGGGCTACACCTTC
TRBV5-6	-	-	TRBJ1-5	CASSPGGNRPQHF	TGTGCCAGCAGCCCGGGGGGGAATCGGCCCCAGCATTTT
TRBV9	TRBD1	-	TRBJ2-1	CASSGDSEQFF	TGTGCCAGCAGCGGGGACAGTGAGCAGTTCTTC
TRBV9	-	-	TRBJ1-1	CASSVAVNTEAFF	TGTGCCAGCAGCGTAGCCGTGAACACTGAAGCTTTCTTT
TRBV5-4	-	-	TRBJ2-7	CASSSKTTASSYEQYF	TGTGCCAGCAGCTCGAAGACTACCGCGAGCTCCTACGAGCAGTACTTC
TRBV7-2	TRBD1	-	TRBJ1-4	CASSADRVGEKLFF	TGTGCCAGCAGCGCCGACAGGGTGGGTGAAAAACTGTTTTTT
TRBV5-6	-	-	TRBJ2-1	CASSLGLVASLF	TGTGCCAGCAGCTTGGGGTTAGTAGCATCGCTCTTC
TRBV30	-	-	TRBJ1-2	CAWIRGGIDYGYTF	TGTGCCTGGATTCGGGGGGGGATTGACTATGGCTACACCTTC
TRBV4-1	TRBD1	-	TRBJ1-2	CASSQEVTGIYGYTF	TGCGCCAGCAGCCAAGAAGTGACAGGGATCTATGGCTACACCTTC